A single sample is the source of the 22 T cell receptor beta chains below, sequenced in a study of blood T cell repertoires in COVID-19. Libraries were prepared by immunoSEQ multiplex PCR; TCRdb keeps only in-frame clonotypes and omits some of them. The sample carries some 49,000 clones, approximately 85% recorded once. The sample taken for sequencing was peripheral blood. Receptors originate from a woman aged 55 to 70 with acute or convalescent COVID-19.

The gene calls are TRBV5-1 and TRBJ1-5; TRBD1 aligns across 7 bases. The V segment lost 5 bases and the J segment 4 bases; nucleotides outside the gene matches: 9. The germline V gene encodes CDR1 SGHRS and CDR2 YFSETQ. The CDR3 is made up of 15 amino acids. The CDR3 nucleotides are TGCGCCAGCAGTACCGACGGACAGGCAAATCAGCCCCAGCATTTT. Protein sequence: CASSTDGQANQPQHF.

CDR3 nucleotides: TGTGCCAGAAGCTTGGAGGGGTACAATCAGCCCCAGCATTTT. This codes for CARSLEGYNQPQHF. V and J are TRBV5-3 and TRBJ1-5; D may be TRBD1 (5 bases). TRBV5-3 is given ORF status, its function remaining uncertain. The ends were cut back, 0 bases at V and 3 bases at J, with 7 bases in the middle. This CDR3 region has 14 residues.

The CDR3 region is CASSPGQGVLNTIYF. CDR3 coding DNA: TGTGCCAGCTCACCGGGACAGGGGGTACTGAACACCATATATTTT. The chain recombines TRBV18 with TRBJ1-3, with TRBD1 matching over 11 bases. CDR1 and CDR2 (germline): KGHSH, LQKENI. Unmatched junction bases numbered 5, after V lost 3 bases and J lost 7 bases. The CDR3 sequence is 15 residues long.

In its sample, this clone was seen once. The rearrangement joins TRBV6-5 to TRBJ2-3; 7 bases map to TRBD2. J lost 4 bases, V lost 8 bases, and 6 bases had no gene match. Germline V gene data show CDR1 as MNHEY and CDR2 as SVGAGI. The CDR3 is made up of 13 amino acids. The CDR3 here is CASQEGRADTQYF. The CDR3 DNA is TGTGCCAGCCAAGAGGGGAGGGCAGATACGCAGTATTTT.

V usage is TRBV6-5 and J usage is TRBJ1-1; D gene uncertain. Germline V gene lookup returns CDR1 MNHEY and CDR2 SVGAGI. The CDR3 contains 15 residues. Trimming took off 2 bases at V and 0 bases at J, with 10 bases between the two ends. The CDR3 DNA follows: TGTGCCAGCAGTTACCCTTTCAGGATGAACACTGAAGCTTTCTTT. It translates to CASSYPFRMNTEAFF.

The rearrangement links TRBV15 to TRBJ1-4; 9 positions agree with TRBD1. CDR1 and CDR2 from the germline V gene are LNHNV and YYDKDF (reference sequence). Losses at the gene ends were 5 bases for V and 2 bases for J; bases not matched to a gene: 9. CDR3 length: 17 amino acids. The CDR3 nucleotides are TGTGCCACCAGCTCAACGACAGGGGGTAGGACTAATGAAAAACTGTTTTTT. Translated: CATSSTTGGRTNEKLFF.

The chain joins TRBV4-1 to TRBJ2-7; D ambiguous. CDR3 length: 15 amino acids. V lost 1 base and J lost 2, with 12 bases in between. Germline-derived CDR1 and CDR2 are MGHRA and YSYEKL. Here the CDR3 DNA reads TGCGCCAGCAGCCAAGTGTCACAGAATACCTACGAGCAGTACTTC. As protein: CASSQVSQNTYEQYF.

This chain uses TRBV5-6 with TRBJ2-7, with 9 bases identical to TRBD2. Looked up from germline, CDR1 is SGHDT and CDR2 is YYEEEE. The junction had 12 bases not matched to a gene; V was cut back by 4 bases and J by 4 bases. This CDR3 region has 16 residues. The CDR3 here is CASSPSPGLAVYEQYF. The CDR3 DNA follows: TGTGCCAGCAGCCCCTCCCCGGGACTAGCCGTATACGAGCAGTACTTC.

J is TRBJ2-7 and V is TRBV27, with 7 bases lining up with TRBD2. Trimming cost V 6 bases and J 4 bases; bases outside gene matches: 24. CDR1 and CDR2 from the germline V gene are MNHEY and SMNVEV (reference sequence). The CDR3 consists of 19 residues. This CDR3 reads CASRSTADHSRGRGYEQYF. The CDR3 bases are TGTGCCAGCAGATCTACCGCTGACCATTCGCGCGGGAGAGGGTACGAGCAGTACTTC.

The V gene is TRBV3-1 (or the pseudogene TRBV3-2), the J gene TRBJ2-7; 11 nucleotides line up with TRBD2. The CDR3 loop spans 15 amino acids. Looked up from germline, CDR1 is LGHDT and CDR2 is YNNKEL (reference sequence). The J segment lost 6 bases and the V segment lost 4 bases, leaving 8 bases of the junction unmatched. The CDR3 DNA sequence: TGTGCCAGCAGCCGTAGCGGGAGGGCCCTCGGCGAGCAGTACTTC. Translated, it gives CASSRSGRALGEQYF.

The chain uses TRBV19 and TRBJ1-1; TRBD1 aligns across 7 bases. V shed 4 bases and J 7 bases; nucleotides not matched to a gene: 3. This CDR3 has 12 amino acids. Germline V gene data show CDR1 as LNHDA and CDR2 as SQIVND (reference sequence). CDR3 coding DNA: TGTGCCAGTAGTACAACAGGGGTTGAAGCTTTCTTT. This gives the protein CASSTTGVEAFF.

There are a few counts of this clone. This chain uses TRBV5-5 with TRBJ1-5; TRBD1 matches at 7 bases. J lost 6 bases, V lost 0 bases, and 9 bases had no gene match. CDR1 is SGHKS, CDR2 YYEKEE, per germline (reference sequence). This CDR3 region has 16 residues. The CDR3 DNA sequence: TGTGCCAGCAGCTTGGGGTGGGGACAGAGCGGTCAGCCCCAGCATTTT. This sequence encodes CASSLGWGQSGQPQHF.

V gene TRBV27 combines with J gene TRBJ2-1; 11 bases fit TRBD2. The V and J ends lost 8 bases and 0 bases, in that order; junction bases with no gene match: 18. The CDR3 sequence is 20 residues long. The germline V gene encodes CDR1 MNHEY and CDR2 SMNVEV (reference sequence). CDR3 in DNA: TGTGCCAGCCCTTCGCCCGGGACTAGCGGTACTCCGCCCTCCTACAATGAGCAGTTCTTC. Translating gives CASPSPGTSGTPPSYNEQFF.

V gene TRBV18 combines with J gene TRBJ2-5; 9 bases fit TRBD1. The CDR3 runs 16 residues. The V gene end was trimmed by 2 bases and the J gene end by 0 bases; junction bases not matched to a gene: 4. Germline V CDR1 and CDR2: KGHSH, LQKENI. For the CDR3, the DNA is TGTGCCAGCTCACCAGCCGGGACAGGGAACCAAGAGACCCAGTACTTC. It is translated as CASSPAGTGNQETQYF.

CDR3 sequence: CASSQEMFTQTLAGRETQYF. The DNA of the CDR3 is TGTGCCAGCAGCCAAGAGATGTTCACACAGACATTAGCGGGACGGGAGACCCAGTACTTC. The J gene is TRBJ2-5, the V gene TRBV3-1 (or the pseudogene TRBV3-2), with TRBD2 matching 8 bases. The ends lost 0 bases at V and 5 bases at J; junction bases unmatched: 20. CDR1 and CDR2 (germline): LGHDT, YNNKEL (reference sequence). The CDR3 contains 20 residues.

V is TRBV5-5 and J is TRBJ1-1; D is possibly TRBD1 (6 bases). Per germline, CDR1 SGHKS and CDR2 YYEKEE (reference sequence). The V end lost 4 bases, the J end lost 4 bases, and 8 bases lay between the germline ends. The CDR3 is 12 amino acids. The CDR3 here is CASSARGTEAFF. CDR3 nucleotides: TGTGCCAGCAGCGCCAGGGGCACTGAAGCTTTCTTT.

The sample holds one count of this clone. The gene calls are TRBV19 and TRBJ1-3; no clear D gene. Germline CDR1 reads LNHDA; CDR2 reads SQIVND (reference sequence). CDR3 size: 16 residues. Deletions cut 9 bases from V and 0 bases from J, with 18 bases between. The CDR3 DNA reads as TGTGCCAGCGGGGATCGGACGGGAAACTCTGGAAACACCATATATTTT. Translated: CASGDRTGNSGNTIYF.

A few counts support this clone. V and J are TRBV2 and TRBJ1-2, with 11 positions matching TRBD1. The germline CDR1 and CDR2 sequences are SNHLY and FYNNEI. The CDR3 sequence is 14 residues long. Germline trimming cut 8 bases from V and 4 bases from J; bases unmatched to any gene: 6. The CDR3 DNA follows: TGTGCCAGCGCCGGGACAGGGGGTTCCTATGGCTACACCTTC. Translating it yields CASAGTGGSYGYTF.

The V and J genes are TRBV9 and TRBJ1-3, with D hard to call. Germline V lookup: CDR1 SGDLS, CDR2 YYNGEE. The CDR3 covers 13 residues. Trimming took off 3 bases at V and 0 bases at J, with 4 bases between the two ends. The chain's CDR3 is CASSELSGNTIYF. CDR3 sequence (DNA): TGTGCCAGCAGCGAGCTCTCTGGAAACACCATATATTTT.

The rearrangement joins TRBV7-9 to TRBJ2-2; 7 nucleotides match TRBD1. In germline, CDR1 is SEHNR, CDR2 FQNEAQ (reference sequence). This CDR3 is 16 amino acids long. V dropped 6 bases and J dropped 3; count of bases not matched to a gene: 10. The DNA of the CDR3 is TGTGCCAGCAGACCGCCGGGACAGAGTTACACCGGGGAGCTGTTTTTT. This sequence encodes CASRPPGQSYTGELFF.

The chain is built from TRBV7-9 and TRBJ2-3; TRBD1 aligns across 10 bases. With V trimmed by 7 bases and J by 0 bases, 4 bases remained unmatched. CDR3 length: 15 amino acids. CDR1 and CDR2 from the germline V gene are SEHNR and FQNEAQ (reference sequence). The CDR3 bases are TGTGCCAGCACGCGACAGGGGGCTAGCACAGATACGCAGTATTTT. Its protein product is CASTRQGASTDTQYF.

The chain joins TRBV7-3 to TRBJ2-3; TRBD2 might be the D (5 bases). CDR1 SGHTA and CDR2 FQGTGA come from the germline V gene. V was trimmed by 6 bases and J by 3 bases, leaving 13 bases between them. The CDR3 is made up of 14 amino acids. CDR3 amino acids: CASRFGSGTDTQYF. The CDR3 DNA is TGTGCCAGCAGATTCGGGTCGGGGACAGATACGCAGTATTTT. Complete variable domain (other parts from reference TRBV7-3 and TRBJ2-3): GAGVSQTPSNKVTEKGKYVELRCDPISGHTALYWYRQSLGQGPEFLIYFQGTGAADDSGLPNDRFFAVRPEGSVSTLKIQRTERGDSAVYLCASRFGSGTDTQYFGPGTRLTVL.